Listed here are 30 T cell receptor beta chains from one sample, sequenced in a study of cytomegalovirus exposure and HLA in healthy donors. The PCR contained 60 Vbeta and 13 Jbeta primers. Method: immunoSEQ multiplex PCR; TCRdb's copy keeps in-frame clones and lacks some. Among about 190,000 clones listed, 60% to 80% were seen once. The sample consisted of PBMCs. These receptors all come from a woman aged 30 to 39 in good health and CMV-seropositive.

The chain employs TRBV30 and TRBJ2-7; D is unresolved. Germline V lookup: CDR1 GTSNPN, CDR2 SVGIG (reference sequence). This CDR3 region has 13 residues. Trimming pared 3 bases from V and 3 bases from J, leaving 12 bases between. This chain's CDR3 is CAWRWSFGYEQYF. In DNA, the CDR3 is TGTGCCTGGAGGTGGTCCTTCGGCTACGAGCAGTACTTC. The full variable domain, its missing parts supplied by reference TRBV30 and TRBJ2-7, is SQTIHQWPATLVQPVGSPLSLECTVEGTSNPNLYWYRQAAGRGLQLLFYSVGIGQISSEVPQNLSASRPQDRQFILSSKKLLLSDSGFYLCAWRWSFGYEQYFGPGTRLTVT.

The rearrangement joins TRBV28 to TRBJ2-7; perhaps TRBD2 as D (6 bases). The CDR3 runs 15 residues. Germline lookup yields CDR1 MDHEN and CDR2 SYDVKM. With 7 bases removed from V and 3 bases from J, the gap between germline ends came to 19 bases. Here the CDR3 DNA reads TGTGCCAGCACCATAACCGGGACTTCCATCTACGAGCAGTACTTC. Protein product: CASTITGTSIYEQYF. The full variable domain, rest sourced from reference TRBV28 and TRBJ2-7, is DVKVTQSSRYLVKRTGEKVFLECVQDMDHENMFWYRQDPGLGLRLIYFSYDVKMKEKGDIPEGYSVSREKKERFSLILESASTNQTSMYLCASTITGTSIYEQYFGPGTRLTVT.

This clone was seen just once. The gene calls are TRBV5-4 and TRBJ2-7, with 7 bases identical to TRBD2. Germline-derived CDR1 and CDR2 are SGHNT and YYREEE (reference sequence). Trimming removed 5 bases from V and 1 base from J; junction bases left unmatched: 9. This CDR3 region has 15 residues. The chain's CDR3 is CASSRPGGSSYEQYF. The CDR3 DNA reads TGTGCCAGCAGTCGCCCCGGGGGGAGTTCCTACGAGCAGTACTTC.

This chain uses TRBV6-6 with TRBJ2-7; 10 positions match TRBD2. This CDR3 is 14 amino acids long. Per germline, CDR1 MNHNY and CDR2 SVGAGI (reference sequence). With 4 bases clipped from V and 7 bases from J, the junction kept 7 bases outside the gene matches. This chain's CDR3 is CASSSGFSGGEQYF. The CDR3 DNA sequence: TGTGCCAGCAGTTCGGGTTTTAGCGGGGGGGAGCAGTACTTC.

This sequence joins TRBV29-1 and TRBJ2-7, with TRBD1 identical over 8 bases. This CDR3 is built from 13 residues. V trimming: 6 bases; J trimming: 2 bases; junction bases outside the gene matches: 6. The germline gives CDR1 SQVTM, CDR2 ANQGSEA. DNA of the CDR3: TGCAGCGTCGGCGGGACAGGCGCCTACGAGCAGTACTTC. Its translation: CSVGGTGAYEQYF.

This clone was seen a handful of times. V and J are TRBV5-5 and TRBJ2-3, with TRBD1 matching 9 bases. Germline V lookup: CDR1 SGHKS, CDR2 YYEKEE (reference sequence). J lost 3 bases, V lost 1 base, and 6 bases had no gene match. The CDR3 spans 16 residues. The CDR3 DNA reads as TGTGCCAGCAGCTTGACAGGGGGCAGTCGGACAGATACGCAGTATTTT. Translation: CASSLTGGSRTDTQYF.

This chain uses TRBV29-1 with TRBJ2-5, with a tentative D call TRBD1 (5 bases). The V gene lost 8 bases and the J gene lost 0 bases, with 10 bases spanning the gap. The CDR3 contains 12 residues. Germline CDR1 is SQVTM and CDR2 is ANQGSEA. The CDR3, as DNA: TGCAGCCTTAGACAGTACCAAGAGACCCAGTACTTC. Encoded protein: CSLRQYQETQYF.

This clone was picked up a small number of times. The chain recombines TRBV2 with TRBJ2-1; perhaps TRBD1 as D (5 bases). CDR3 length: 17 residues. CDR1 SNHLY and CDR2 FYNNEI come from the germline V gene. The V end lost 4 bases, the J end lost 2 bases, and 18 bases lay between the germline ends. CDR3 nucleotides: TGTGCCAGCAGTGCGGCTTGGCAGGGAAGCGCCTACAATGAGCAGTTCTTC. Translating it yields CASSAAWQGSAYNEQFF. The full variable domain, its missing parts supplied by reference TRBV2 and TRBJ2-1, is EPEVTQTPSHQVTQMGQEVILRCVPISNHLYFYWYRQILGQKVEFLVSFYNNEISEKSEIFDDQFSVERPDGSNFTLKIRSTKLEDSAMYFCASSAAWQGSAYNEQFFGPGTRLTVL.

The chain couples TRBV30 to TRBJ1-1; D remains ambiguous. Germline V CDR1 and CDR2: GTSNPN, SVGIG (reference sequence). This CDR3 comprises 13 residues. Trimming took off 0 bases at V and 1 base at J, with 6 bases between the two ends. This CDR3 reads CAWSVRGNTEAFF. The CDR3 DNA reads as TGTGCCTGGAGTGTACGGGGGAACACTGAAGCTTTCTTT.

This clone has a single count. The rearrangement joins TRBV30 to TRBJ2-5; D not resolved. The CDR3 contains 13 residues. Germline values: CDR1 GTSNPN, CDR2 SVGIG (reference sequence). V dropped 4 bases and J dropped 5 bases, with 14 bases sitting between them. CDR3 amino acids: CAWNPRVPETQYF. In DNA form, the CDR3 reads TGTGCCTGGAATCCCCGCGTTCCGGAGACCCAGTACTTC. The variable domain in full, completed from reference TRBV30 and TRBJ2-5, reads SQTIHQWPATLVQPVGSPLSLECTVEGTSNPNLYWYRQAAGRGLQLLFYSVGIGQISSEVPQNLSASRPQDRQFILSSKKLLLSDSGFYLCAWNPRVPETQYFGPGTRLLVL.

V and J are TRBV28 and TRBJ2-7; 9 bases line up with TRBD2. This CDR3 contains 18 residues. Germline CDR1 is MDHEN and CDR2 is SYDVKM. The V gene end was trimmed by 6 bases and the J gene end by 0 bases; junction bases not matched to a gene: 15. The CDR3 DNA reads TGTGCCAGCAGGGGGGGTACTAGCGGGTTCCGCTCCTCCTACGAGCAGTACTTC. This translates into CASRGGTSGFRSSYEQYF.

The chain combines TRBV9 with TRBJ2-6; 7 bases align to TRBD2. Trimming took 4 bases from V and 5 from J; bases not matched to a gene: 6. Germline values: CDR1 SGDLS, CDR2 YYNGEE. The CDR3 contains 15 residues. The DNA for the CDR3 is TGTGCCAGCAGCCTCCGGGACTACCGGGCCAACGTCCTGACTTTC. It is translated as CASSLRDYRANVLTF.

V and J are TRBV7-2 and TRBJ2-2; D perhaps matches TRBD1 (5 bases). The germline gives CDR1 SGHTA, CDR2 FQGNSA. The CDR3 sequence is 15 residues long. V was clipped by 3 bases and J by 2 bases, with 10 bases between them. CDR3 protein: CASSFAGPNTGELFF. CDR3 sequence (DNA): TGTGCCAGCAGCTTCGCAGGGCCTAACACCGGGGAGCTGTTTTTT.

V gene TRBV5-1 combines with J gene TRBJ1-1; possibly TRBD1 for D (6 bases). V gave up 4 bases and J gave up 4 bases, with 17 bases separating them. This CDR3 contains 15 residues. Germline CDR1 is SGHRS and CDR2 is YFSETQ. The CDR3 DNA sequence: TGCGCCAGCAGCAGATATGACAGGTACGGCACTGAAGCTTTCTTT. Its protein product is CASSRYDRYGTEAFF. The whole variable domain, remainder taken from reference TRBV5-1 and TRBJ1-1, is KAGVTQTPRYLIKTRGQQVTLSCSPISGHRSVSWYQQTPGQGLQFLFEYFSETQRNKGNFPGRFSGRQFSNSRSEMNVSTLELGDSALYLCASSRYDRYGTEAFFGQGTRLTVV.

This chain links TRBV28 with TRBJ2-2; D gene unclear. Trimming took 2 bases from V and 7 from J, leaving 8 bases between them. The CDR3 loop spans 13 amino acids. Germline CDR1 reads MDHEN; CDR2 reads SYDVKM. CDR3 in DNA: TGTGCCAGCAGTTTAGGTCGGGTCGGGGAGCTGTTTTTT. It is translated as CASSLGRVGELFF.

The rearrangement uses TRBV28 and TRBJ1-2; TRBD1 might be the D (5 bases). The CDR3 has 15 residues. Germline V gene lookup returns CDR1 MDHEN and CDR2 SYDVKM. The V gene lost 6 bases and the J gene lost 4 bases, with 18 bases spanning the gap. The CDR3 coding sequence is TGTGCCAGCAGCCCGGGCAGGGTCCCGGGCTATGGCTACACCTTC. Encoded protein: CASSPGRVPGYGYTF.

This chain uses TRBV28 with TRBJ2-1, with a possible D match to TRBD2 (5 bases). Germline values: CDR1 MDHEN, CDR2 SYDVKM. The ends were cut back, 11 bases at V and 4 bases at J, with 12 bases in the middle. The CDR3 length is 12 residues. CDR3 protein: CAGGPGYNEQFF. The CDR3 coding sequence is TGTGCCGGCGGGCCCGGATACAATGAGCAGTTCTTC.

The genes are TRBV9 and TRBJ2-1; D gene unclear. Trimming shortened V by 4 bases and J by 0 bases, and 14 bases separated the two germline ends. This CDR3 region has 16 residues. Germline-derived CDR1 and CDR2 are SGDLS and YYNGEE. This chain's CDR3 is CASSSLMESSYNEQFF. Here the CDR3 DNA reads TGTGCCAGCAGCTCGTTGATGGAGAGCTCCTACAATGAGCAGTTCTTC.

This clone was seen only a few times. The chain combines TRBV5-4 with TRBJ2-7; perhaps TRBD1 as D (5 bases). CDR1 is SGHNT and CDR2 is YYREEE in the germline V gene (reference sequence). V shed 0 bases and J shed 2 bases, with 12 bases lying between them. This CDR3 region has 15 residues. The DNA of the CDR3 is TGTGCCAGCAGCTTGGGGGAAGACAGAACCTACGAGCAGTACTTC. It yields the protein CASSLGEDRTYEQYF.

As DNA, the CDR3 is TGTGCCAGCGCGGTGCGAGGAAAACGGTCTATAGAAGCTTTCTTT. It yields the protein CASAVRGKRSIEAFF. The chain links TRBV13 to TRBJ1-1; D is uncertain. The CDR3 runs to 15 residues. Germline CDR1 is PRHDT and CDR2 is FYEKMQ (reference sequence). Trimming took off 8 bases at V and 8 bases at J, with 24 bases between the two ends.

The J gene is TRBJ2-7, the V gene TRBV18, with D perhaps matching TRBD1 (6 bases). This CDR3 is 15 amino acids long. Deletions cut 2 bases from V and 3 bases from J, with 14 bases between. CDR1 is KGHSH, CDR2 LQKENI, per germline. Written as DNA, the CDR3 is TGTGCCAGCTCACCATTTTCCCAGGGGTTCTACGAGCAGTACTTC. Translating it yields CASSPFSQGFYEQYF.

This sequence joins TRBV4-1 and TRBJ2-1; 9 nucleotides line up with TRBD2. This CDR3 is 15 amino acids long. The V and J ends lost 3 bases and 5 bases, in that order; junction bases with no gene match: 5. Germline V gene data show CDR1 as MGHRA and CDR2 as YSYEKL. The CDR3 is CASSQIKRGDNEQFF. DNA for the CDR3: TGCGCCAGCAGCCAGATCAAGCGGGGGGACAATGAGCAGTTCTTC.

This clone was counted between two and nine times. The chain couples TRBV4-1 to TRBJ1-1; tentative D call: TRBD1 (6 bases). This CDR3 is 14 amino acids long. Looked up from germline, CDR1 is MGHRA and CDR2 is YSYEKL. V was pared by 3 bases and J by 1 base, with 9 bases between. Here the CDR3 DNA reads TGCGCCAGCAGCCACAAACAGGGGAACACTGAAGCTTTCTTT. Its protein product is CASSHKQGNTEAFF.

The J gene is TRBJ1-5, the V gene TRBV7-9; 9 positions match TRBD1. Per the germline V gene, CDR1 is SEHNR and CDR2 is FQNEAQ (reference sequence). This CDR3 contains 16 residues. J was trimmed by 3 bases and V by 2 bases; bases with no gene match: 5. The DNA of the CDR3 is TGTGCCAGCAGCTTATCTTGGGACAGGGTCAATCAGCCCCAGCATTTT. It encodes CASSLSWDRVNQPQHF.

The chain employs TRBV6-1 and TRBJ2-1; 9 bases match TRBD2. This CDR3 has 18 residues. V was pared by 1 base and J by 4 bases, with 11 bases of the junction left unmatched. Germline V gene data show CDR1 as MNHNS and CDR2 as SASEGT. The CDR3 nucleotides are TGTGCCAGCAGTGAAGACGGTAGCGGGGGCCCCACGTACAATGAGCAGTTCTTC. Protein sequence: CASSEDGSGGPTYNEQFF.

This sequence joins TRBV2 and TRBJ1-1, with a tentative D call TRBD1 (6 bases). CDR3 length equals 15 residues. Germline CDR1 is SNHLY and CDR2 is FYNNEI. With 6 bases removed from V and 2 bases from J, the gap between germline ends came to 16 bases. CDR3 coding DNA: TGTGCCAGCAGACCAACCGGGACACCTAACACTGAAGCTTTCTTT. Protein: CASRPTGTPNTEAFF.

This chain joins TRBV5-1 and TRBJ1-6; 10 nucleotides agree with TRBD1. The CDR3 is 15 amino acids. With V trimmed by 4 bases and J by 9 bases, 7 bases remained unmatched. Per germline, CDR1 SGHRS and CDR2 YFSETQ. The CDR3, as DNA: TGCGCCAGCAGCCTTCCCGGGACAGGGGTTTCACCCCTCCACTTT. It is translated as CASSLPGTGVSPLHF.

In DNA form, the CDR3 reads TGTGCCAGCAGCCAAGACAGGGGGCTAGGAGAGACCCAGTACTTC. It translates to CASSQDRGLGETQYF. The V call is TRBV14, the J call TRBJ2-5; 8 nucleotides agree with TRBD1. This CDR3 has 15 amino acids. V was clipped by 0 bases and J by 4 bases; unmatched bases: 4. From germline, CDR1 is SGHDN and CDR2 FVKESK.

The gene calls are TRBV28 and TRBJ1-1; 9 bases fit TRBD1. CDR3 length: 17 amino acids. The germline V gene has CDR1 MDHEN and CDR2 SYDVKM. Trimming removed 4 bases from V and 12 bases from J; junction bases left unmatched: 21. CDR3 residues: CASSSISTTGGSREPFF. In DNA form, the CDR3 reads TGTGCCAGCAGTTCCATATCAACGACAGGGGGGTCCCGAGAGCCTTTCTTT.

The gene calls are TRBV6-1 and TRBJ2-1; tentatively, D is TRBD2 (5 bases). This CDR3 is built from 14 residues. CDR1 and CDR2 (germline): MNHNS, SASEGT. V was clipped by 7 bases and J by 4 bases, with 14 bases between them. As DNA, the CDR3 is TGTGCCAGCATTGTGAGGGAGACGTACAATGAGCAGTTCTTC. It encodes CASIVRETYNEQFF.